These 7 T cell receptor beta chains share one sample of origin, sequenced in a study of cytomegalovirus exposure and HLA in healthy donors. PCR employed 60 Vbeta and 13 Jbeta primers. TCRdb keeps only in-frame clones here, not all; method: immunoSEQ multiplex PCR. The data contain more than 100,000 clones, roughly 68% of them singletons. Sequenced input: PBMCs. The receptors shown here come from a woman aged 50 to 60 in good health and CMV-seropositive.

This chain joins TRBV28 and TRBJ1-5; D may be TRBD1 (6 bases). The CDR3 has 15 amino acids. Deletions cut 7 bases from V and 1 base from J, with 14 bases between. Germline CDR1 MDHEN, CDR2 SYDVKM. The CDR3 protein is CASIPRGGSNQPQHF. DNA of the CDR3: TGTGCCAGCATCCCGAGGGGGGGGAGCAATCAGCCCCAGCATTTT.

The chain has TRBV5-4 and TRBJ2-7, with D possibly being TRBD1 (5 bases). The CDR3 runs to 14 residues. V shed 3 bases and J shed 0 bases, with 10 bases lying between them. Germline loops: CDR1 SGHNT, CDR2 YYREEE (reference sequence). CDR3 in amino acids: CASSSETASYEQYF. CDR3 coding DNA: TGTGCCAGCAGCTCCGAGACAGCCTCCTACGAGCAGTACTTC.

V and J are TRBV12-5 and TRBJ2-7; a possible D gene is TRBD2 (5 bases). Trimming removed 6 bases at V and 4 bases at J, with 16 bases between. The CDR3 is 14 amino acids. Per germline, CDR1 LGHNT and CDR2 FRNRAP. In DNA form, the CDR3 reads TGTGCTAGTGGCATCTCCGGTGCGGGTTACGAGCAGTACTTC. Residues: CASGISGAGYEQYF. Drawing the rest from reference TRBV12-5 and TRBJ2-7, the complete variable domain is DARVTQTPRHKVTEMGQEVTMRCQPILGHNTVFWYRQTMMQGLELLAYFRNRAPLDDSGMPKDRFSAEMPDATLATLKIQPSEPRDSAVYFCASGISGAGYEQYFGPGTRLTVT.

The count of this clone is one. J is TRBJ1-2 and V is TRBV13; perhaps TRBD1 as D (5 bases). Germline V gene sequence: CDR1 PRHDT, CDR2 FYEKMQ (reference sequence). The V end was cut by 8 bases, the J end by 4 bases, with 14 bases between. The CDR3 is made up of 13 amino acids. The DNA of the CDR3 is TGTGCCAGCTCCGACAGTCAGCGCTATGGCTACACCTTC. Amino acids: CASSDSQRYGYTF.

This chain links TRBV5-4 with TRBJ1-1; maybe TRBD1 (6 bases). The CDR3 is 15 amino acids. Germline V gene data show CDR1 as SGHNT and CDR2 as YYREEE (reference sequence). V gave up 1 base and J gave up 0 bases, with 10 bases separating them. CDR3 nucleotide sequence: TGTGCCAGCAGCTTGCAGGGGCTGATGAACACTGAAGCTTTCTTT. Protein product: CASSLQGLMNTEAFF.

The V gene is TRBV7-9, the J gene TRBJ2-7; D may be TRBD2 (5 bases). From germline, CDR1 is SEHNR and CDR2 FQNEAQ (reference sequence). This CDR3 region has 15 residues. V lost 5 bases to trimming and J lost 0 bases, with 14 bases between them. The CDR3 protein is CASSPLAGSSYEQYF. CDR3 DNA: TGTGCCAGCAGCCCTCTGGCGGGTAGCTCCTACGAGCAGTACTTC.

The rearrangement links TRBV20-1 to TRBJ2-7; D may be TRBD2 (5 bases). The germline V gene has CDR1 DFQATT and CDR2 SNEGSKA (reference sequence). Trimming removed 3 bases from V and 5 bases from J, with 5 bases in between. The CDR3 is made up of 10 amino acids. The CDR3 region is CSASSDEQYF. CDR3 nucleotide sequence: TGCAGTGCTAGTAGCGACGAGCAGTACTTC.